The 5 T cell receptor beta chains given below trace back to one sample, sequenced in a study of identifying expanded T cells in peripheral blood. The assay was immunoSEQ multiplex PCR, and TCRdb's table has in-frame clones only and misses some. The sample gives about 100,000 clones, about 89% of which show up once; about 16% is in the top ten. Sequences were obtained from blood. The source is a person aged 18 to 75 in good health.

This rearrangement joins TRBV4-3 to TRBJ2-3; D is unclear. V dropped 1 base and J dropped 5 bases, with 1 base sitting between them. CDR3 length: 11 residues. Germline lookup yields CDR1 LGHNA and CDR2 YSLEER. The CDR3 region is CASSQGDTQYF. The CDR3 DNA is TGCGCCAGCAGCCAAGGAGATACGCAGTATTTT.

The chain employs TRBV7-2 and TRBJ2-7; the D gene could be TRBD1 or TRBD2 (6 bases each). The ends were cut back, 5 bases at V and 4 bases at J, with 18 bases in the middle. Per germline, CDR1 SGHTA and CDR2 FQGNSA. The CDR3 sequence is 15 residues long. Here the CDR3 reads CASSLNWGADYEQYF. The CDR3 DNA sequence: TGTGCCAGCAGCCTCAACTGGGGGGCTGATTACGAGCAGTACTTC.

This chain uses TRBV12-5 with TRBJ2-3, with 7 bases that match TRBD2. There are 14 residues in the CDR3. Germline lookup yields CDR1 LGHNT and CDR2 FRNRAP. V was clipped by 6 bases and J by 6 bases; unmatched bases: 9. The CDR3 DNA follows: TGTGCTAGTGGCTTCGGACTAGTTGGGGATACGCAGTATTTT. Protein sequence: CASGFGLVGDTQYF. Together with reference TRBV12-5 and TRBJ2-3, the CDR3 gives the full variable domain: DARVTQTPRHKVTEMGQEVTMRCQPILGHNTVFWYRQTMMQGLELLAYFRNRAPLDDSGMPKDRFSAEMPDATLATLKIQPSEPRDSAVYFCASGFGLVGDTQYFGPGTRLTVL.

The count of this clone is one. This chain's CDR3 is CAWEQASGNTIYF. CDR3 in DNA: TGTGCCTGGGAACAGGCCTCTGGAAACACCATATATTTT. The gene calls are TRBV30 and TRBJ1-3; possibly TRBD1 for D (5 bases). This CDR3 spans 13 amino acids. Germline V gene sequence: CDR1 GTSNPN, CDR2 SVGIG (reference sequence). V lost 5 bases and J lost 0, with 8 bases in between.

The chain uses TRBV19 and TRBJ2-7; 8 positions agree with TRBD2. Losses at the gene ends were 4 bases for V and 3 bases for J; bases not matched to a gene: 29. The CDR3 is 22 residues long. CDR1 is LNHDA and CDR2 is SQIVND in the germline V gene (reference sequence). The CDR3 region is CASSTTLILAEAAFDKNYEQYF. The CDR3 nucleotides are TGTGCCAGTAGTACCACCCTTATACTAGCGGAGGCGGCTTTCGACAAGAACTACGAGCAGTACTTC.